This entry features one TCR beta chain sequence. What it recognizes is unknown. The record originates from a study of cytomegalovirus exposure and HLA in healthy donors. Findings of the study overall: Within an earlier analysis, most TCR beta V segments proved productive either about 90% or about 30% of the time. In a later analysis, several top co-occurrence clusters appeared linked to parvovirus B19, influenza, CMV and Epstein-Barr virus.

Germline lookup yields CDR1 ENHRY and CDR2 SYGVKD. V was clipped by 4 bases and J by 7 bases, with 19 bases between them. The CDR3 contains 16 residues. It was with 60 Vbeta and 13 Jbeta primers that the PCR ran. This table comes from immunoSEQ multiplex PCR, and its TCRdb copy is limited to in-frame clones, with some not included. The repertoire holds around 76,000 clones, with 60% to 85% as singletons. The sequenced sample was PBMCs. This sequence joins TRBV10-3 and TRBJ2-2; D possibly corresponds to TRBD2 (7 bases). This clonotype was sampled from a man aged 35 to 55 in good health and CMV-seronegative. CDR3 protein: CAISGRGGEGNGELFF. As DNA, the CDR3 is TGTGCCATCAGTGGAAGGGGGGGCGAGGGTAACGGGGAGCTGTTTTTT.